The clone carrying this TCR delta chain has more than one count but fewer than ten. The sample is drawn from a study of gamma-delta chains in newborns, infants, children. Across the whole study: Innate gammadelta T cells reportedly expand polyclonally right after birth, driven by microbial exposure, per the title.

V was clipped by 3 bases and J by 4 bases, with 8 bases between them. The germline V gene encodes CDR1 GEAIGNYY and CDR2 EKD. The CDR3 consists of 13 residues. TCRdb re-processed the reads via CATT. This table has about 5,400 delta-chain clones, roughly 20% appearing once. The receptor comes from a child who was a newborn, infant or young child, either healthy, febrile or measles-vaccinated (not recorded which). This chain connects TRDV2 to TRDJ2; D is uncertain. What was sequenced was blood. The DNA for the CDR3 is TGTGCCTGTGACTCCTGGAGGACAGCACAACTCTTCTTT. Translated, it gives CACDSWRTAQLFF.